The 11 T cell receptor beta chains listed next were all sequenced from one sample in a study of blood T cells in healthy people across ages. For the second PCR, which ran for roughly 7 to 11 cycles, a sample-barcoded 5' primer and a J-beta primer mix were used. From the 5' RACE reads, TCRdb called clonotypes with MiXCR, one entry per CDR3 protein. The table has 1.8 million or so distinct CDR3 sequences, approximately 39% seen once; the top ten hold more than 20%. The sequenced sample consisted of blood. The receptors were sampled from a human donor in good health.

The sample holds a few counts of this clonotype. CDR3 sequence (DNA): TGTGCCAGCAGCTTAGCGGCCACAGTTTACAATGAGCAGTTCTTC. Protein: CASSLAATVYNEQFF. The chain couples TRBV7-2 to TRBJ2-1, with D hard to call. The germline CDR1 and CDR2 sequences are SGHTA and FQGNSA. Trimming took off 0 bases at V and 4 bases at J, with 10 bases between the two ends. This CDR3 comprises 15 residues.

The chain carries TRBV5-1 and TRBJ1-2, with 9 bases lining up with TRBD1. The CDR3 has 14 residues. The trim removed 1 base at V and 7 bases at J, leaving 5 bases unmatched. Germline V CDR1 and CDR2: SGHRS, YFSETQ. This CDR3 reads CASSLSDRGFGYTF. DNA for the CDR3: TGCGCCAGCAGCTTGTCGGACAGGGGATTTGGCTACACCTTC.

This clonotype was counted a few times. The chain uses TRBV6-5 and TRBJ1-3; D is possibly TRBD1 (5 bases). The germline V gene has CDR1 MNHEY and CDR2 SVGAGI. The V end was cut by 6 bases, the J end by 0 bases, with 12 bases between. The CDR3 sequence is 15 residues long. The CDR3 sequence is CASRTGLLSGNTIYF. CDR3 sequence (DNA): TGTGCCAGCAGAACGGGACTCCTCTCTGGAAACACCATATATTTT.

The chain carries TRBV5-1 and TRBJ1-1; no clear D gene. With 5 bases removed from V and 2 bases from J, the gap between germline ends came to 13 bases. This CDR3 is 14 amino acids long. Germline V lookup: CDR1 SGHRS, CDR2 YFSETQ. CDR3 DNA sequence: TGCGCCAGCAGTAACGTAGGGTATAACACTGAAGCTTTCTTT. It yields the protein CASSNVGYNTEAFF.

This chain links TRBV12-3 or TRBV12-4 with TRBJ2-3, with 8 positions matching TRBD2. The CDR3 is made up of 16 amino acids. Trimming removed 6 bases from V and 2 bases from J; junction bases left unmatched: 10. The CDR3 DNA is TGTGCCAGCAGGGGCGGGAGGCCTTCAACCACAGATACGCAGTATTTT. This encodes CASRGGRPSTTDTQYF.

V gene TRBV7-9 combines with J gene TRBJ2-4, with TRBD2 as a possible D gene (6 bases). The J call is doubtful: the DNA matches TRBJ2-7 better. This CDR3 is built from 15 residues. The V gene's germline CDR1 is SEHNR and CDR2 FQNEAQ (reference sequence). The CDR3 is CASSLGHRTTYEQYF. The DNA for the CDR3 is TGTGCCAGCAGCTTAGGGCACCGGACTACCTACGAGCAGTACTTC.

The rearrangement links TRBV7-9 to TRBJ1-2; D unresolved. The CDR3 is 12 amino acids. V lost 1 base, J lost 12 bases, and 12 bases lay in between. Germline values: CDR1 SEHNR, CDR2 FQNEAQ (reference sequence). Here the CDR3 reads CASSLGPQDHTF. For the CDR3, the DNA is TGTGCCAGCAGCTTAGGTCCGCAGGACCACACCTTC.

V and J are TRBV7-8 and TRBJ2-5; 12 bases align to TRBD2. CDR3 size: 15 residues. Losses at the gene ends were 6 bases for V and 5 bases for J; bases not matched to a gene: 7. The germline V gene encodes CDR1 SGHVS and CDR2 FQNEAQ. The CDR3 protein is CASRKLAGGSETQYF. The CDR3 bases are TGTGCCAGCAGAAAACTAGCGGGGGGCTCGGAGACCCAGTACTTC.

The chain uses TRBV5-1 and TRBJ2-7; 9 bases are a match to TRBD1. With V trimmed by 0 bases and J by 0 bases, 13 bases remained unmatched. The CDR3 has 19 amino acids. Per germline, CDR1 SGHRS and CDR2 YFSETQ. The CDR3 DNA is TGCGCCAGCAGCTTGGCTCAACCGGGACAGGGTTTCAGCTCCTACGAGCAGTACTTC. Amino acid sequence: CASSLAQPGQGFSSYEQYF.

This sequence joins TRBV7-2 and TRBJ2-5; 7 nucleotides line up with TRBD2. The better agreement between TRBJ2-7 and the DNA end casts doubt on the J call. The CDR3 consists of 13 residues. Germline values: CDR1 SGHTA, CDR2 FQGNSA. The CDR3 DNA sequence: TGTGCCAGCAGCTCAACAACTAGCGACGAGCAGTACTTC. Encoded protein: CASSSTTSDEQYF.

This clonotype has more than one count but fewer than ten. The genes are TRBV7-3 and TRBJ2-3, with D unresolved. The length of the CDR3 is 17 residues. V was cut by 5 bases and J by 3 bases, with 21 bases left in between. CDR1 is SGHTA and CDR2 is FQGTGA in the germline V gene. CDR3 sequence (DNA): TGTGCCAGCAGCCCAAATTCCATTTCGGGTGTGACAGATACGCAGTATTTT. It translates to CASSPNSISGVTDTQYF.